This TCR beta chain was profiled in a study of cytomegalovirus exposure and HLA in healthy donors. Study outcomes and limitations: The authors considered a cluster of highly shared sequence variants likely to be a sequencing artifact. Cytomegalovirus association was assigned to about 150 TCR beta chains. Because they were indistinguishable, some V segments, including TRBV6-2 and TRBV6-3, were excluded. Most TCR beta V segments were productive about 87% or about 30% of the time in an earlier analysis.

Germline-derived CDR1 and CDR2 are MDHEN and SYDVKM. The junction had 9 bases not matched to a gene; V was cut back by 6 bases and J by 4 bases. There are 16 residues in the CDR3. In the case of this clone: Its target is unknown.

With 60 Vbeta and 13 Jbeta primers, the PCR was carried out. TCRdb's table, derived via immunoSEQ multiplex PCR, lists solely in-frame clones and lacks some. There are fewer than 200,000 clones in the sample; 84% occur only once, and under 1.1% lies in the top ten. The chain is built from TRBV28 and TRBJ2-2; 9 nucleotides match TRBD2. The sample taken for sequencing was PBMCs. The TCR was taken from a man aged 25 to 45 in good health and CMV-seronegative. CDR3 sequence reads: CASSPLAGVITGELFF. CDR3 coding DNA: TGTGCCAGCAGCCCCTTAGCGGGAGTAATCACCGGGGAGCTGTTTTTT.